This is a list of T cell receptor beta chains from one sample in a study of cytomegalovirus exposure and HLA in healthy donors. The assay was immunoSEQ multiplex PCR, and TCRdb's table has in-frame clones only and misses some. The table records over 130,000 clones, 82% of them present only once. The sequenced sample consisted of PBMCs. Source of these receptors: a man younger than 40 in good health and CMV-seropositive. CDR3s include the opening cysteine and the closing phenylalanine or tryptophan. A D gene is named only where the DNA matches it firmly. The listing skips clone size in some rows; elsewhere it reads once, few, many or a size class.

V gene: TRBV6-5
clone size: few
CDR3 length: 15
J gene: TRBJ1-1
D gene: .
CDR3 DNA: TGTGCCAGCAGTTACGACAGCACTTTGAACACTGAAGCTTTCTTT
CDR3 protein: CASSYDSTLNTEAFF

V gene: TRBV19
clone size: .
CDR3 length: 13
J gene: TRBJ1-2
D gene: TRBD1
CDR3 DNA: TGTGCCAGTAGCCAACGACAGGGCGTTGGCTACACCTTC
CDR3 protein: CASSQRQGVGYTF

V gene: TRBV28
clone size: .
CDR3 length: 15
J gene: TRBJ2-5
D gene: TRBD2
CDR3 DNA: TGTGCCAGCAGCCCTAGCGGGAGTCCGGGCAAGACCCAGTACTTC
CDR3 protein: CASSPSGSPGKTQYF

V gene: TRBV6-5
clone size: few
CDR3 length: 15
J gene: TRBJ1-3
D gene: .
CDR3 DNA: TGTGCCAGCAGACCCCCGGGAGCTACTGGAAACACCATATATTTT
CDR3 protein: CASRPPGATGNTIYF

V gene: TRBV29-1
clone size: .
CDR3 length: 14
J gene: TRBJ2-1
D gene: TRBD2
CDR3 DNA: TGCAGCGTCTATGGGGCGGGAGTGGGCGATGAGCAGTTCTTC
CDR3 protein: CSVYGAGVGDEQFF

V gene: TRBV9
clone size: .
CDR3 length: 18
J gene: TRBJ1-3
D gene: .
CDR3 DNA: TGTGCCAGCAGCGTAGAACAGGATGGGGATTACTCTGGAAACACCATATATTTT
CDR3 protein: CASSVEQDGDYSGNTIYF

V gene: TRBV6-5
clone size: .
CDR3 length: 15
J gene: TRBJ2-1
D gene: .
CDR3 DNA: TGTGCCAGCAGTTTGGGGGAGGAGGGTTACAATGAGCAGTTCTTC
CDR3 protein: CASSLGEEGYNEQFF

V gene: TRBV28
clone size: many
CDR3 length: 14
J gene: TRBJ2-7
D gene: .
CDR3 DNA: TGTGCCAGCAGTTTTGGAGACGGATCCTACGAGCAGTACTTC
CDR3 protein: CASSFGDGSYEQYF

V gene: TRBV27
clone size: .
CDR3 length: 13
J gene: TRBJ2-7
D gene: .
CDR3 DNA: TGTGCCAGCAGTTTCGGCAGGGTCAACGAGCAGTACTTC
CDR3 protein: CASSFGRVNEQYF

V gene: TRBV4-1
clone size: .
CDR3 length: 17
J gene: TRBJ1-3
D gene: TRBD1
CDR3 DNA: TGCGCCAGCAGCTCAACCGGGACAGGGATCTCTGGAAACACCATATATTTT
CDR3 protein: CASSSTGTGISGNTIYF

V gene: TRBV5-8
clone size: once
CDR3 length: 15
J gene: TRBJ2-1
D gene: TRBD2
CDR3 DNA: TGTGCCAGCAGCCCCGCACGAAGCGGGATCTATGAGCAGTTCTTC
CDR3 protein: CASSPARSGIYEQFF

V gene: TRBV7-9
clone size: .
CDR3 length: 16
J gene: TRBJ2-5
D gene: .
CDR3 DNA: TGTGCCAGCAGCCAGTCCGGGACAAAAAAGAGGGAGACCCAGTACTTC
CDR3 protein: CASSQSGTKKRETQYF

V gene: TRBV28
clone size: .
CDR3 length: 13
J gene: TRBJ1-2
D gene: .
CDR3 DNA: TGTGCCAGCAGTTTTAATGGGGGGGCAAGCTACACCTTC
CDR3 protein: CASSFNGGASYTF

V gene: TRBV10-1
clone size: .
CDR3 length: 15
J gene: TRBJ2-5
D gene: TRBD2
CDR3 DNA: TGCGCCAGCAGTGACACTAGCGGGGACTTTGGGACCCAGTACTTC
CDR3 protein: CASSDTSGDFGTQYF

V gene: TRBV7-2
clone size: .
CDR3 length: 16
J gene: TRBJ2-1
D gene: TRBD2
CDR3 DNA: TGTGCCAGCAACCCACAGGGAGCGGGAGGCCTTGGTGAGCAGTTCTTC
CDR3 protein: CASNPQGAGGLGEQFF

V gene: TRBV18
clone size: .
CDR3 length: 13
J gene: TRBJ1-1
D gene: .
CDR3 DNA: TGTGCCAGCTCACCGATCCAGGCCTCTGAAGCTTTCTTT
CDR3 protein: CASSPIQASEAFF

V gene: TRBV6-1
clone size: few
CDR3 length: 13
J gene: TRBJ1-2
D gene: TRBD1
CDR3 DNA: TGTGCCAGCAGTGAACAGGGGGCACTAGGCTACACCTTC
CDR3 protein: CASSEQGALGYTF

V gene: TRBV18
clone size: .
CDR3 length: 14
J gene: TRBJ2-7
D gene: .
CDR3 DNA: TGTGCCAGCTCACCGTTAAGGGATAGCGACGAGCAGTACTTC
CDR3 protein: CASSPLRDSDEQYF

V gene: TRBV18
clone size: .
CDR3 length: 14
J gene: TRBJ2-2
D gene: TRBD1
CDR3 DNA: TGTGCCAGCTCACCGGACAGGAACACCGGGGAACTGTTTTTT
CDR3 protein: CASSPDRNTGELFF

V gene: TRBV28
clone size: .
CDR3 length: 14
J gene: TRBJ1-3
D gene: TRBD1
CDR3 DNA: TGTGCCAGCAGTCACGGGGGACAGGGAAACACCATATATTTT
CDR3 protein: CASSHGGQGNTIYF

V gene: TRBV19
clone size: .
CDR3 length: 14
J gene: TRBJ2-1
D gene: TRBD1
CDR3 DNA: TGTGCCAGCACCGGGACAGGGGGTTGGGATGAGCAGTTCTTC
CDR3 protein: CASTGTGGWDEQFF

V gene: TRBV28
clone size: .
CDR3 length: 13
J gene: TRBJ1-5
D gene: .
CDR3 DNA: TGTGCCAGCAGTCCTCCCGTTTATCAGCCCCAGCATTTT
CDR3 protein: CASSPPVYQPQHF

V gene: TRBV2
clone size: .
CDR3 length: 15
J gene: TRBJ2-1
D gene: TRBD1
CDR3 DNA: TGTGCCAGCAGTGGACAGGGCATACCCTACAATGAGCAGTTCTTC
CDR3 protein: CASSGQGIPYNEQFF

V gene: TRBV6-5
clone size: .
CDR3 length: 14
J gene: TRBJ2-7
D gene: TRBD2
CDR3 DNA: TGTGCCAGCAGTTCCGGGACTAGCCTTCTCGAGCAGTACTTC
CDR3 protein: CASSSGTSLLEQYF

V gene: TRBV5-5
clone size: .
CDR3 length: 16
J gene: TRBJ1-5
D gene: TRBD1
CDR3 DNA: TGTGCCAGCAGCCTCCGACAGGGGGCTAGCAATCAGCCCCAGCATTTT
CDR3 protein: CASSLRQGASNQPQHF

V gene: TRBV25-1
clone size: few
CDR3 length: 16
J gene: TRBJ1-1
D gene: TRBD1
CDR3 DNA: TGTGCCAGCAGTCTTCGCGTGGGGACAGAGAACACTGAAGCTTTCTTT
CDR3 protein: CASSLRVGTENTEAFF

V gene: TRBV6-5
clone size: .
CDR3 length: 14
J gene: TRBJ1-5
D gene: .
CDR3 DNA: TGTGCCAGCAGTGAACCTCCAGGGAATCAGCCCCAGCATTTT
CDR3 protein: CASSEPPGNQPQHF

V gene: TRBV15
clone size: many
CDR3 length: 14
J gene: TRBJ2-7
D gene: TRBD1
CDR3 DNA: TGTGCCACCAGCAGAGAACAGGGGTCGGACGAGCAGTACTTC
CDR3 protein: CATSREQGSDEQYF

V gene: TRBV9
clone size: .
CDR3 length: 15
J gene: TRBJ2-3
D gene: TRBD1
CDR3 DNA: TGTGCCAGCAGCGTACAGGGGGCGTGGGCAGATACGCAGTATTTT
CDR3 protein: CASSVQGAWADTQYF

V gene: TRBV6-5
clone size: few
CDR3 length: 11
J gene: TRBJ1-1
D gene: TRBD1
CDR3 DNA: TGTGCCAGCAGTTACGAGGGGGCAGCTTTCTTT
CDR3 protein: CASSYEGAAFF

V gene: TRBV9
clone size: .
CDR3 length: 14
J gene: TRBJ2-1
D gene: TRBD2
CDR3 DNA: TGTGCCAGCAGAGGACTAGCGGGAGACAATGAGCAGTTCTTC
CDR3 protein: CASRGLAGDNEQFF

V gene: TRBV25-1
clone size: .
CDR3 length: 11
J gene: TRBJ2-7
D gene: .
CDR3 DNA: TGTGCCAGCAGTTGGGGGGACGAGCAGTACTTC
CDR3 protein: CASSWGDEQYF